These 8 T cell receptor beta chains originate from one sample sequenced in a study of persistence of HIV-infected CD4 T cells. For these receptors, no antigen is known. The immunoSEQ assay was version 4, run in survey mode. Using immunoSEQ multiplex PCR, the repertoire was profiled, and TCRdb retains in-frame clones only, with some absent. The sample carries about 64,000 clones, 65% to 75% recorded once. The stimulus was an HIV-1 Gag 15-mer peptide pool, approximately 0.93 ug/peptide/mL. Memory cells lacking CD40L and CD69 with high CD45RO were sorted. The sample here was CD4+ T cells sorted from PBMCs after 18-hour stimulation, taken from a patient who received antiretroviral therapy. Source of these receptors: an adult man with HIV who was CMV-seropositive.

This chain joins TRBV4-1 and TRBJ2-2, with D tentatively TRBD1 (5 bases). Germline assignment: CDR1 MGHRA and CDR2 YSYEKL. Trimming took off 10 bases at V and 4 bases at J, with 13 bases between the two ends. This CDR3 has 13 amino acids. CDR3: CATSFGATGELFF. The DNA for the CDR3 is TGCGCCACCTCATTTGGGGCCACCGGGGAGCTGTTTTTT.

This sequence joins TRBV3-1 (or the pseudogene TRBV3-2) and TRBJ1-1; maybe TRBD1 (6 bases). The ends were cut back, 4 bases at V and 0 bases at J, with 15 bases in the middle. The CDR3 length is 16 residues. Germline CDR1 is LGHDT and CDR2 is YNNKEL (reference sequence). The CDR3 loop is CASSPGAGAMNTEAFF. CDR3 DNA sequence: TGTGCCAGCAGCCCTGGCGCGGGGGCCATGAACACTGAAGCTTTCTTT.

This clone was observed a few times. CDR3 nucleotides: TGTGCCAGTAGTATAGCCAGGGGGAGCAATCAGCCCCAGCATTTT. Translating gives CASSIARGSNQPQHF. The gene calls are TRBV19 and TRBJ1-5, with 7 bases that match TRBD1. The CDR3 is 15 amino acids. From germline, CDR1 is LNHDA and CDR2 SQIVND (reference sequence). Germline trimming cut 1 base from V and 1 base from J; bases unmatched to any gene: 1.

The chain uses TRBV5-5 and TRBJ2-7; D ambiguous. The CDR3 length is 16 residues. Per the germline V gene, CDR1 is SGHKS and CDR2 is YYEKEE (reference sequence). V lost 2 bases and J 0 bases, leaving 15 bases between the germline ends. CDR3 in amino acids: CASSLGPRSSSYEQYF. For the CDR3, the DNA is TGTGCCAGCAGCTTAGGACCGCGGTCCAGCTCCTACGAGCAGTACTTC. Complete variable domain (other parts from reference TRBV5-5 and TRBJ2-7): DAGVTQSPTHLIKTRGQQVTLRCSPISGHKSVSWYQQVLGQGPQFIFQYYEKEERGRGNFPDRFSARQFPNYSSELNVNALLLGDSALYLCASSLGPRSSSYEQYFGPGTRLTVT.

Only one count was recorded for this clone. V usage is TRBV10-3 and J usage is TRBJ1-1; D is unresolved. The germline CDR1 and CDR2 sequences are ENHRY and SYGVKD. The V and J ends lost 0 bases and 1 base respectively, with 15 bases between them. CDR3 size: 17 residues. The CDR3 loop reads CAISESMGRSSNTEAFF. The CDR3, as DNA: TGTGCCATCAGTGAGTCGATGGGGAGGAGTTCGAACACTGAAGCTTTCTTT.

V gene TRBV5-5 combines with J gene TRBJ1-2; D is perhaps TRBD1 (6 bases). CDR1 is SGHKS and CDR2 is YYEKEE in the germline V gene (reference sequence). With 0 bases removed from V and 4 bases from J, the gap between germline ends came to 7 bases. The CDR3 consists of 13 residues. The CDR3 spells CASSLGGGYGYTF. In nucleotides, the CDR3 is TGTGCCAGCAGCTTGGGAGGGGGCTATGGCTACACCTTC.

The chain carries TRBV10-3 and TRBJ1-5; D is unclear. The germline gives CDR1 ENHRY, CDR2 SYGVKD. V was trimmed by 0 bases and J by 5 bases, leaving 5 bases between them. There are 13 residues in the CDR3. CDR3 amino acids: CAISESGYQPQHF. The CDR3 nucleotides are TGTGCCATCAGTGAGTCTGGTTATCAGCCCCAGCATTTT.

This sequence joins TRBV18 and TRBJ2-1, with 7 bases aligning to TRBD1. Trimming at V came to 2 bases and at J to 7 bases, leaving 2 bases not matched to a gene. The CDR3 length is 13 residues. CDR1 and CDR2 (germline): KGHSH, LQKENI. In DNA form, the CDR3 reads TGTGCCAGCTCACCAGGACAGGTTAATGAGCAGTTCTTC. It codes for CASSPGQVNEQFF.